This passage covers 11 T cell receptor beta chains from one sample sequenced in a study of human T cells and chemical hapten exposure. MiXCR, applied by TCRdb to the RACE reads, yields one record per CDR3 protein. The sample contains about 120,000 distinct CDR3 sequences, about 14% of which appear only once. The time point here: pre-sensitization, week 0. Treatment in this sample: therapeutic diphenylcyclopropenone sensitization with weekly scalp DPC. The sample was whole blood, taken in connection with sensitization to the hapten diphenylcyclopropenone (DPC). Receptors were obtained from a woman under 30 with alopecia areata. Some clones in this sample may be carry-over from other donors' samples.

This clonotype has a count of ten or more. The rearrangement uses TRBV20-1 and TRBJ2-7; a weak D match, TRBD1 (5 bases). Trimming removed 2 bases from V and 2 bases from J, with 10 bases in between. The CDR3 length is 13 residues. Germline V CDR1 and CDR2: DFQATT, SNEGSKA (reference sequence). The CDR3 reads CSARLAGTYEQYF. CDR3 bases: TGCAGTGCTAGATTGGCAGGGACCTACGAGCAGTACTTC.

This clonotype came up many times. The chain has TRBV3-1 and TRBJ2-5; no clear D. Germline V lookup: CDR1 LGHDT, CDR2 YNNKEL (reference sequence). The ends were cut back, 1 base at V and 2 bases at J, with 11 bases in the middle. The CDR3 length is 15 residues. For the CDR3, the DNA is TGTGCCAGCAGCCAAGGGGAAAGACTTCAAGAGACCCAGTACTTC. Protein: CASSQGERLQETQYF.

This chain links TRBV4-1 with TRBJ2-2; TRBD1 might be the D (6 bases). Trimming pared 2 bases from V and 2 bases from J, leaving 15 bases between. The CDR3 has 17 amino acids. CDR1 and CDR2 (germline): MGHRA, YSYEKL. The CDR3 coding sequence is TGCGCCAGCAGCCAACGCCCCACAGGGCCAAACACCGGGGAGCTGTTTTTT. Translated, it gives CASSQRPTGPNTGELFF.

This clonotype was found many times. Here the CDR3 reads CASSLQGRQAGELFF. For the CDR3, the DNA is TGTGCCAGCAGTTTACAGGGGAGACAGGCCGGGGAGCTGTTTTTT. The chain recombines TRBV12-3 or TRBV12-4 with TRBJ2-2; a weak D match, TRBD1 (6 bases). V was shortened by 2 bases and J by 6 bases, with 13 bases between the two germline ends. This CDR3 is built from 15 residues.

The chain uses TRBV20-1 and TRBJ2-5; D is ambiguous. The V gene's germline CDR1 is DFQATT and CDR2 SNEGSKA (reference sequence). The CDR3 is made up of 16 amino acids. Trimming took 2 bases from V and 0 from J, leaving 16 bases between them. CDR3 protein: CSARYDGSDYQETQYF. The CDR3 coding sequence is TGCAGTGCTAGATATGACGGTTCAGATTACCAAGAGACCCAGTACTTC.

This clonotype has only a few counts. The rearrangement links TRBV20-1 to TRBJ1-2; 10 bases line up with TRBD1. Looked up from germline, CDR1 is DFQATT and CDR2 is SNEGSKA (reference sequence). V lost 5 bases, J lost 3 bases, and 9 bases stayed unmatched. CDR3 length equals 15 residues. In DNA, the CDR3 is TGCAGTGCTCCTGACGGACAGGGGGGCTACTATGGCTACACCTTC. Protein: CSAPDGQGGYYGYTF.

In this sample, this clonotype turned up a few times. V and J are TRBV6-5 and TRBJ2-2; D is uncertain. Trimming left V 2 bases short and J 4 bases short, with 8 bases between. The CDR3 contains 14 residues. The V gene's germline CDR1 is MNHEY and CDR2 SVGAGI. The CDR3 sequence: CASSYDPATGELFF. The CDR3 region has the DNA TGTGCCAGCAGTTACGATCCAGCCACCGGGGAGCTGTTTTTT.

This clonotype appeared many times. The V and J genes are TRBV7-3 and TRBJ2-3, with TRBD1 as a possible D gene (5 bases). Germline CDR1 is SGHTA and CDR2 is FQGTGA. CDR3 length: 14 amino acids. V was pared by 5 bases and J by 2 bases, with 11 bases between. The CDR3 DNA reads TGTGCCAGCAGCCCCATGACAGTCACAGATACGCAGTATTTT. Translating it yields CASSPMTVTDTQYF.

The chain joins TRBV4-3 to TRBJ2-7; 8 positions agree with TRBD1. With 0 bases clipped from V and 2 bases from J, the junction kept 6 bases outside the gene matches. Germline V lookup: CDR1 LGHNA, CDR2 YSLEER. The CDR3 spans 16 residues. The CDR3 DNA reads TGCGCCAGCAGCCAAGATACCGGACAGGGACCCTACGAGCAGTACTTC. Protein product: CASSQDTGQGPYEQYF.

This clonotype was seen more than once but under ten times. This rearrangement joins TRBV12-3 or TRBV12-4 to TRBJ2-7; no reliable D call. The V end lost 8 bases, the J end lost 3 bases, and 17 bases lay between the germline ends. This CDR3 spans 14 amino acids. The CDR3 bases are TGTGCCAGCGGTCGGACGCCGACCTTCTACGAGCAGTACTTC. Protein: CASGRTPTFYEQYF.

This clonotype appeared a few times. In DNA, the CDR3 is TGTGCCAGCAGCTCCCGCGGCGGGCTAGTCACAGATACGCAGTATTTT. Residues: CASSSRGGLVTDTQYF. This chain uses TRBV7-6 with TRBJ2-3, with D tentatively TRBD2 (5 bases). V lost 4 bases and J 2 bases, leaving 16 bases between the germline ends. The germline V gene encodes CDR1 SGHVS and CDR2 FNYEAQ. The CDR3 is 16 amino acids.